This TCR beta chain is from a study of cytomegalovirus exposure and HLA in healthy donors. Notes on the study in general: There were under 200 TCR beta chains listed as cytomegalovirus-associated.

Germline V lookup: CDR1 MNHNS, CDR2 SASEGT. V trimming: 4 bases; J trimming: 3 bases; junction bases outside the gene matches: 8. This CDR3 comprises 15 residues. This clone was found once. Its specificity is unknown. The table came from immunoSEQ multiplex PCR; TCRdb's copy has only in-frame clones and leaves some out. The sample includes some 78,000 clones, 90% to 96% of them seen just once. This receptor was identified in a young man in good health and CMV-seropositive. The chain is built from TRBV6-1 and TRBJ2-7; 8 positions match TRBD1. The sequenced sample consisted of PBMCs. The CDR3 loop is CASSALGTGSYEQYF. The CDR3 bases are TGTGCCAGCAGTGCGTTAGGGACAGGAAGCTACGAGCAGTACTTC.